This T cell receptor (beta chain) was recorded in a study of blood T cell repertoires in COVID-19. The germline V and J ends were trimmed by 4 bases and 2 bases, with 8 bases remaining between them. This CDR3 region has 14 residues. Germline-derived CDR1 and CDR2 are SGHDN and FVKESK. The protocol was immunoSEQ multiplex PCR, while the TCRdb copy is restricted to in-frame clones and leaves out a portion. The data contain 150,000 to 160,000 clones, 80% of them seen just once; the ten biggest clones take up 0.5% to 0.65%. The receptor comes from a man aged 55 to 70 with acute or convalescent COVID-19. The chain employs TRBV14 and TRBJ1-4; no definite D call. Sequenced input: peripheral blood. CDR3 region: CASSRGYTNEKLFF. The CDR3 DNA reads as TGTGCCAGCAGCCGAGGGTATACTAATGAAAAACTGTTTTTT.